The 17 T cell receptor beta chains below come from one sample, sequenced in a study of long-term antiretroviral therapy in people with HIV. Sequencing relied on immunoSEQ assay v3.0, run at survey level. TCRdb's table, derived via immunoSEQ multiplex PCR, lists solely in-frame clones and lacks some. The sample lists 20,000 to 30,000 clones, around 85% occurring once. This material consisted of unsorted PBMCs, taken 2.3 years after starting antiretroviral therapy. These receptors were taken from a man aged 35 to 55 with HIV.

The genes are TRBV15 and TRBJ2-7, with 7 bases fitting TRBD1. The germline V gene has CDR1 LNHNV and CDR2 YYDKDF (reference sequence). The CDR3 length is 15 residues. V lost 2 bases and J lost 0; bases outside the gene matches: 4. CDR3 amino acids: CATSRKGAYSYEQYF. The DNA for the CDR3 is TGTGCCACCAGCAGAAAGGGGGCGTACTCCTACGAGCAGTACTTC.

The chain is built from TRBV5-1 and TRBJ2-7; TRBD1 might be the D (5 bases). Germline V lookup: CDR1 SGHRS, CDR2 YFSETQ. This CDR3 region has 13 residues. V dropped 5 bases and J dropped 0 bases, with 9 bases sitting between them. DNA for the CDR3: TGCGCCAGCAGATTCGACAGCTCCTACGAGCAGTACTTC. Its translation: CASRFDSSYEQYF.

CDR3 bases: TGCGCCAGCAGCCTGACAGGGCCTCGAAGCTCCTACGAGCAGTACTTC. Translating it yields CASSLTGPRSSYEQYF. This chain uses TRBV5-1 with TRBJ2-7; 7 bases match TRBD1. Germline V gene sequence: CDR1 SGHRS, CDR2 YFSETQ. V dropped 4 bases and J dropped 0; count of bases not matched to a gene: 10. The CDR3 extends over 16 amino acids.

J is TRBJ2-7 and V is TRBV6-5; perhaps TRBD1 as D (5 bases). Germline values: CDR1 MNHEY, CDR2 SVGAGI. Trimming cost V 6 bases and J 2 bases, with 17 bases left between them. There are 15 residues in the CDR3. CDR3 amino acids: CASSPAIQGTYEQYF. CDR3 nucleotide sequence: TGTGCCAGCAGCCCCGCGATTCAGGGAACCTACGAGCAGTACTTC.

The J gene is TRBJ2-7, the V gene TRBV7-9; D may be TRBD1 (7 bases). In germline, CDR1 is SEHNR, CDR2 FQNEAQ (reference sequence). V lost 6 bases, J lost 2 bases, and 29 bases lay in between. There are 19 residues in the CDR3. The CDR3 nucleotides are TGTGCCAGCAGTGGTCACTCACCAACCCACCCAGGGGGGACCTACGAGCAGTACTTC. The encoded protein is CASSGHSPTHPGGTYEQYF.

The rearrangement uses TRBV7-2 and TRBJ1-3; D remains unclear. Germline V CDR1 and CDR2: SGHTA, FQGNSA. V lost 0 bases to trimming and J lost 2 bases, with 8 bases between them. The CDR3 has 15 residues. DNA for the CDR3: TGTGCCAGCAGCTTAGCCCGGCGAGCTGGAAACACCATATATTTT. This gives the protein CASSLARRAGNTIYF.

The chain uses TRBV6-1 and TRBJ1-5; D is uncertain. Trimming shortened V by 9 bases and J by 7 bases, and 16 bases separated the two germline ends. The germline V gene encodes CDR1 MNHNS and CDR2 SASEGT. The CDR3 is made up of 13 amino acids. CDR3 protein: CASRASLGQPQHF. CDR3 in DNA: TGTGCCAGTAGGGCATCACTAGGCCAGCCCCAGCATTTT.

This clone came up a few times. The chain carries TRBV4-2 and TRBJ1-2; D is perhaps TRBD1 (5 bases). V lost 0 bases, J lost 5 bases, and 10 bases lay in between. The CDR3 runs to 14 residues. Germline V CDR1 and CDR2: LGHNA, YNFKEQ. The CDR3 sequence: CASSQEISGYGYTF. The DNA of the CDR3 is TGTGCCAGCAGCCAAGAAATCTCAGGGTATGGCTACACCTTC.

This clone was found once. This chain links TRBV7-9 with TRBJ2-2; 8 bases agree with TRBD2. This CDR3 spans 17 amino acids. V trimming: 4 bases; J trimming: 5 bases; junction bases outside the gene matches: 12. In germline, CDR1 is SEHNR, CDR2 FQNEAQ (reference sequence). As DNA, the CDR3 is TGTGCCAGCAGCTCCAATAGAGCGGGGGATCAGACCGGGGAGCTGTTTTTT. Protein: CASSSNRAGDQTGELFF.

Remarks on this clone: This specimen includes other DNA sequences encoding the same CDR3. CDR3 loop: CASSYSSATNEKLFF. The CDR3 nucleotides are TGTGCCAGCAGTTACTCGAGTGCAACTAATGAAAAACTGTTTTTT. This sequence joins TRBV6-5 and TRBJ1-4; D unresolved. V gave up 0 bases and J gave up 0 bases, with 5 bases separating them. The germline V gene encodes CDR1 MNHEY and CDR2 SVGAGI. The CDR3 is 15 amino acids.

The chain employs TRBV21-1 and TRBJ1-5. TRBV21-1 counts as a pseudogene. This CDR3 has 20 amino acids. The CDR3 is CASSKTKVGGRDYRNQPQHF. The CDR3 DNA follows: TGTGCCAGCAGCAAGACTAAGGTCGGGGGGCGCGATTATAGGAATCAGCCCCAGCATTTT.

J is TRBJ2-3 and V is TRBV18, with a tentative D call TRBD1 (6 bases). V was trimmed by 8 bases and J by 0 bases, leaving 12 bases between them. The V gene's germline CDR1 is KGHSH and CDR2 LQKENI. CDR3 size: 14 residues. CDR3 residues: CASRDQGSTDTQYF. For the CDR3, the DNA is TGTGCCAGCAGAGACCAGGGGAGCACAGATACGCAGTATTTT.

This clone was seen only once. This rearrangement joins TRBV18 to TRBJ1-5; tentatively, D is TRBD1 (6 bases). The CDR3 extends over 16 amino acids. Trimming took 5 bases from V and 6 from J, leaving 20 bases between them. Per germline, CDR1 KGHSH and CDR2 LQKENI. CDR3: CASSASNTGIAQPQHF. In DNA, the CDR3 is TGTGCCAGCTCAGCCTCGAATACAGGGATTGCTCAGCCCCAGCATTTT.

V gene TRBV30 combines with J gene TRBJ1-1; D is possibly TRBD1 (5 bases). The CDR3 is made up of 15 amino acids. Trimming cost V 2 bases and J 11 bases, with 24 bases left between them. CDR1 is GTSNPN, CDR2 SVGIG, per germline (reference sequence). DNA of the CDR3: TGTGCCTGGAGTTCCCCCGGGACGGACGGATTTGTGGCTTTCTTT. Translated: CAWSSPGTDGFVAFF. Based on the CDR3 plus reference TRBV30 and TRBJ1-1, the full variable domain is SQTIHQWPATLVQPVGSPLSLECTVEGTSNPNLYWYRQAAGRGLQLLFYSVGIGQISSEVPQNLSASRPQDRQFILSSKKLLLSDSGFYLCAWSSPGTDGFVAFFGQGTRLTVV.

The chain joins TRBV6-6 to TRBJ2-2; D gene uncertain. Germline loops: CDR1 MNHNY, CDR2 SVGAGI (reference sequence). V was shortened by 8 bases and J by 9 bases, with 13 bases between the two germline ends. This CDR3 comprises 12 residues. The chain's CDR3 is CASQAPARELFF. CDR3 sequence (DNA): TGTGCCAGCCAGGCCCCAGCCCGGGAGCTGTTTTTT.

V is TRBV7-2 and J is TRBJ1-4, with D perhaps matching TRBD1 (5 bases). The length of the CDR3 is 17 residues. The germline CDR1 and CDR2 sequences are SGHTA and FQGNSA. The germline V and J ends were trimmed by 3 bases and 0 bases, with 14 bases remaining between them. The CDR3 region is CASSFNWGGATNEKLFF. The CDR3, as DNA: TGTGCCAGCAGCTTTAACTGGGGCGGTGCAACTAATGAAAAACTGTTTTTT.

This clone was counted between two and nine times. The chain links TRBV5-6 to TRBJ1-4; no clear D. The CDR3 spans 14 residues. Trimming took off 4 bases at V and 7 bases at J, with 14 bases between the two ends. CDR1 SGHDT and CDR2 YYEEEE come from the germline V gene. CDR3 amino acids: CASSPGGRREKLFF. The DNA of the CDR3 is TGTGCCAGCAGCCCAGGAGGGCGACGTGAAAAACTGTTTTTT.